These 6 T cell receptor beta chains originate from one sample sequenced in a study of blood T cell repertoires in COVID-19. This table comes from immunoSEQ multiplex PCR, and its TCRdb copy is limited to in-frame clones, with some not included. Of 150,000 to 180,000 clones listed, roughly nine tenths are singletons. What was sequenced was peripheral blood. These receptors were obtained from a man aged 50-60 years with acute or convalescent COVID-19.

The chain carries TRBV29-1 and TRBJ2-7; D is perhaps TRBD1 (7 bases). Germline V gives CDR1 SQVTM, CDR2 ANQGSEA. The CDR3 spans 13 residues. Deletions cut 1 base from V and 3 bases from J, with 10 bases between. Here the CDR3 DNA reads TGCAGCGTTGAAGGACAGGGAGGCTACGAGCAGTACTTC. Translation gives CSVEGQGGYEQYF.

The chain uses TRBV5-1 and TRBJ2-3; 9 bases are a match to TRBD2. V lost 1 base to trimming and J lost 9 bases; unmatched junction nucleotides: 0. From germline, CDR1 is SGHRS and CDR2 YFSETQ. The CDR3 is 12 residues long. The CDR3 DNA follows: TGCGCCAGCAGCTTGACTAGCGGGACGCAGTATTTT. Its translation is CASSLTSGTQYF.

V gene TRBV6-1 combines with J gene TRBJ1-5; no definite D call. CDR3 length equals 14 residues. Germline CDR1 reads MNHNS; CDR2 reads SASEGT. The ends were cut back, 0 bases at V and 6 bases at J, with 9 bases in the middle. The CDR3 DNA reads TGTGCCAGCAGTGAAGCGCTTCGGGGTCAGCCCCAGCATTTT. Amino acids: CASSEALRGQPQHF.

The V and J genes are TRBV5-1 and TRBJ1-1; 8 bases agree with TRBD1. The germline gives CDR1 SGHRS, CDR2 YFSETQ. The CDR3 consists of 16 residues. With 4 bases clipped from V and 3 bases from J, the junction kept 11 bases outside the gene matches. As DNA, the CDR3 is TGCGCCAGCAGCAGAGCGGTGGACAGGGCGGACACTGAAGCTTTCTTT. It translates to CASSRAVDRADTEAFF.

The rearrangement uses TRBV2 and TRBJ1-3; a possible D gene is TRBD1 (6 bases). The CDR3 extends over 15 amino acids. V lost 5 bases and J lost 0, with 11 bases in between. Germline CDR1 and CDR2: SNHLY and FYNNEI. As DNA, the CDR3 is TGTGCCAGCAGTATACAGGGCCCCTCTGGAAACACCATATATTTT. Translating gives CASSIQGPSGNTIYF.

V usage is TRBV27 and J usage is TRBJ2-3; 7 positions agree with TRBD2. Losses at the gene ends were 6 bases for V and 5 bases for J; bases not matched to a gene: 5. This CDR3 is built from 13 residues. Germline V gene lookup returns CDR1 MNHEY and CDR2 SMNVEV (reference sequence). CDR3 in amino acids: CASRGGRRDTQYF. The CDR3, as DNA: TGTGCCAGCAGAGGCGGGAGAAGAGATACGCAGTATTTT.